This TCR beta chain was captured by sequencing in a study of T cell changes during pregnancy in multiple sclerosis. Produced via immunoSEQ multiplex PCR; TCRdb's table is partial and in-frame only. The data contain approximately 37,000 clones, about 93% of them singletons. Germline V gene sequence: CDR1 SNHLY, CDR2 FYNNEI. V was cut by 5 bases and J by 3 bases, with 13 bases left in between. This CDR3 contains 14 residues. The TCR was taken from a female donor with multiple sclerosis, enrolled in a pregnancy study. The sequences come from CD4+ T cells from peripheral blood mononuclear cells, collected in the third trimester of pregnancy. The chain couples TRBV2 to TRBJ1-1, with a tentative D call TRBD1 (6 bases). The CDR3, as DNA: TGTGCCAGCAGTCGTAATGAGGGGGACACTGAAGCTTTCTTT. This gives the protein CASSRNEGDTEAFF.